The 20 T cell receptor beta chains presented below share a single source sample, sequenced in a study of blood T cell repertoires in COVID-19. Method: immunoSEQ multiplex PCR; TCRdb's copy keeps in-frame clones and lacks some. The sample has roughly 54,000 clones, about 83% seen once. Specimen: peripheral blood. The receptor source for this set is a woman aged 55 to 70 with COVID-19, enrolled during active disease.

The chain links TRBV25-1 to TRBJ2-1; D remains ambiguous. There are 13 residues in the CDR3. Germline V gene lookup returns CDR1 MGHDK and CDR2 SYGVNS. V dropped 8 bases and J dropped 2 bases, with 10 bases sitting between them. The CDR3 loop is CASPELPYNEQFF. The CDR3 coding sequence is TGTGCCAGCCCTGAGCTACCCTACAATGAGCAGTTCTTC.

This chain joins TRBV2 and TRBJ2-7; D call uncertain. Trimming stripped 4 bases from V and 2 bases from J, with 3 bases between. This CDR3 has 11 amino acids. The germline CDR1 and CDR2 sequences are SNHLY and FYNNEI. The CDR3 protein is CASSVAYEQYF. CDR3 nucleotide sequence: TGTGCCAGCAGTGTAGCCTACGAGCAGTACTTC.

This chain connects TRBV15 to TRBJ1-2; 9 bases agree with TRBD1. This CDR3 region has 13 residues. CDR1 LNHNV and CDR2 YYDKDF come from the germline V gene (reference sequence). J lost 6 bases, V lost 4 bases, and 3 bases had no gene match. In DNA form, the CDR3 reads TGTGCCACCAGCACCGGACAGGGGAATGGCTACACCTTC. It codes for CATSTGQGNGYTF.

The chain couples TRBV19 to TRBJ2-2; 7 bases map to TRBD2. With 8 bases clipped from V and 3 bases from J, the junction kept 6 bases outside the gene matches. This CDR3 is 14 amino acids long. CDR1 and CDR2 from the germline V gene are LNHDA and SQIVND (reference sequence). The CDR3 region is CASQSGGYTGELFF. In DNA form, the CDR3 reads TGTGCCAGTCAGTCGGGGGGTTACACCGGGGAGCTGTTTTTT.

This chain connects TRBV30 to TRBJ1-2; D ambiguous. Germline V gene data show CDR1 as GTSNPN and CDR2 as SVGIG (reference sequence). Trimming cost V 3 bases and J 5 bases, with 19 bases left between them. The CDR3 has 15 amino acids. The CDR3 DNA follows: TGTGCCTGGAGCGTTTCAAGTGGCGGTCTTTATGGCTACACCTTC. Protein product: CAWSVSSGGLYGYTF.

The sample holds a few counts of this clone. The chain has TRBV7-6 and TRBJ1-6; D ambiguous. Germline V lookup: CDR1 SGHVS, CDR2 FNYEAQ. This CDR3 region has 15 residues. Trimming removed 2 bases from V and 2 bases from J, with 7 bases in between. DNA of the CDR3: TGTGCCAGCAGCTTAATCCAGGCCTATAATTCACCCCTCCACTTT. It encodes CASSLIQAYNSPLHF.

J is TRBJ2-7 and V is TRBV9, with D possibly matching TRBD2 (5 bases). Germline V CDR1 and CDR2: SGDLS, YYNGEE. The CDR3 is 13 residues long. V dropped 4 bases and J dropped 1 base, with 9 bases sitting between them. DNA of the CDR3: TGTGCCAGCAGCCCTTCGGGGTCCTACGAGCAGTACTTC. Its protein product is CASSPSGSYEQYF.

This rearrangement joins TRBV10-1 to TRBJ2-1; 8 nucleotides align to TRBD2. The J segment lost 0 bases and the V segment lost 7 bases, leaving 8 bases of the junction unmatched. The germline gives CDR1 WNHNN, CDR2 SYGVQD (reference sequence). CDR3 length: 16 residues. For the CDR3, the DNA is TGCGCCAGCACTGGGAAGAGCGGGAGCTCCTACAATGAGCAGTTCTTC. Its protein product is CASTGKSGSSYNEQFF.

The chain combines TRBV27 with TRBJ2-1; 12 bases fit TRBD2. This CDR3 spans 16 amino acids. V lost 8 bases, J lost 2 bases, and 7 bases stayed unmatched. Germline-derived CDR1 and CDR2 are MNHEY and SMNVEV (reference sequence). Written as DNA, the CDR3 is TGTGCCAGCCGCCTAGCGGGAGGGGGGGCCTACAATGAGCAGTTCTTC. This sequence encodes CASRLAGGGAYNEQFF.

The CDR3 DNA is TGTGCCAGCAGCTCGACAGGGAGTCAGACTGAAGCTTTCTTT. As protein: CASSSTGSQTEAFF. The rearrangement joins TRBV7-9 to TRBJ1-1; 7 positions match TRBD1. V was pared by 4 bases and J by 5 bases, with 7 bases of the junction left unmatched. This CDR3 region has 14 residues. Germline loops: CDR1 SEHNR, CDR2 FQNEAQ (reference sequence).

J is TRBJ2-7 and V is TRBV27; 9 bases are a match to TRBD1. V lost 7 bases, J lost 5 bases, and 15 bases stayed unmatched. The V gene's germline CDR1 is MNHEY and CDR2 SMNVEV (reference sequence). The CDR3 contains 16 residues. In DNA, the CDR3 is TGTGCCAGCAAATTTGACAGGGGGGGTCTGAGCGACGAGCAGTACTTC. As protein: CASKFDRGGLSDEQYF.

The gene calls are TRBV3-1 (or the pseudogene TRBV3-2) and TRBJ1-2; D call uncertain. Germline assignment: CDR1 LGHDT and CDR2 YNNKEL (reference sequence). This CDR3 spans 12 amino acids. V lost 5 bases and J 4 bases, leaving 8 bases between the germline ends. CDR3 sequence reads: CASSGAVYGYTF. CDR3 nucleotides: TGTGCCAGCAGCGGAGCAGTCTATGGCTACACCTTC.

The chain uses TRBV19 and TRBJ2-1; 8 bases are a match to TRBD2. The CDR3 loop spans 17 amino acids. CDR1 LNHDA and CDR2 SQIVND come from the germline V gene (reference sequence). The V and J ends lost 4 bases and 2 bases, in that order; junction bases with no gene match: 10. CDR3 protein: CASSTAREVGTYNEQFF. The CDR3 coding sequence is TGTGCCAGTAGTACGGCGCGGGAGGTCGGGACCTACAATGAGCAGTTCTTC. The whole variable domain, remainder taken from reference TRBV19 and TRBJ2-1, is DGGITQSPKYLFRKEGQNVTLSCEQNLNHDAMYWYRQDPGQGLRLIYYSQIVNDFQKGDIAEGYSVSREKKESFPLTVTSAQKNPTAFYLCASSTAREVGTYNEQFFGPGTRLTVL.

CDR3 sequence: CASGPGTTYEQYF. The DNA for the CDR3 is TGTGCCAGTGGGCCAGGGACAACCTACGAGCAGTACTTC. The chain is built from TRBV9 and TRBJ2-7, with a possible D match to TRBD1 (6 bases). Trimming cost V 8 bases and J 2 bases, with 14 bases left between them. The CDR3 loop spans 13 amino acids. Germline CDR1 is SGDLS and CDR2 is YYNGEE.

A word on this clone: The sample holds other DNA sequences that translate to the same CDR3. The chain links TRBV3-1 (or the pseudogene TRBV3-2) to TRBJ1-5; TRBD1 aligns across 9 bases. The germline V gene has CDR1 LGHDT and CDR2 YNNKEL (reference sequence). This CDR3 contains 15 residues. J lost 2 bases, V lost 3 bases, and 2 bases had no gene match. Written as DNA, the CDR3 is TGTGCCAGCAGCCAGGGACAGGGCGGCAATCAGCCCCAGCATTTT. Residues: CASSQGQGGNQPQHF.

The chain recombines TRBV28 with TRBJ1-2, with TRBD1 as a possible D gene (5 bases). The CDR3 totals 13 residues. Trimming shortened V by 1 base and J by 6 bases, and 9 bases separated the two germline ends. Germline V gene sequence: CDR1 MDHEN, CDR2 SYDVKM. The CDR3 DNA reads TGTGCCAGCAGTTTATCGGGGGGTAATGGCTACACCTTC. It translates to CASSLSGGNGYTF.

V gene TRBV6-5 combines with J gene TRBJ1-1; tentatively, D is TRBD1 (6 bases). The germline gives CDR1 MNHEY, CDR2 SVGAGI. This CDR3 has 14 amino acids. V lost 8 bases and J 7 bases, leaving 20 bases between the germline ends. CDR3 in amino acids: CASGTYDRYDEAFF. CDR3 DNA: TGTGCCAGCGGAACCTATGACAGGTACGATGAAGCTTTCTTT.

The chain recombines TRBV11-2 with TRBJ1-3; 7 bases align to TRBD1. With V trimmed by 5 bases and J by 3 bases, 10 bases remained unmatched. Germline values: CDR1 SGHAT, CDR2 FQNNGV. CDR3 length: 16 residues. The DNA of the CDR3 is TGTGCCAGCAGCCCACAAGGAGGGGGCTTTGGAAACACCATATATTTT. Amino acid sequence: CASSPQGGGFGNTIYF.

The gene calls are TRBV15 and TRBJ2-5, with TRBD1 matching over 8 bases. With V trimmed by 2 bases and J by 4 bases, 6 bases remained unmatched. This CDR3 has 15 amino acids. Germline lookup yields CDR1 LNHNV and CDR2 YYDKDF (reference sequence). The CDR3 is CATSRRGQGLETQYF. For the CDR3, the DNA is TGTGCCACCAGCAGACGAGGACAGGGTTTAGAGACCCAGTACTTC.

CDR3 residues: CASSLGLAGVGGEQFF. The CDR3 bases are TGTGCCAGCAGCTTAGGCCTAGCGGGAGTTGGGGGTGAGCAGTTCTTC. The gene calls are TRBV7-9 and TRBJ2-1, with 10 positions matching TRBD2. This CDR3 region has 16 residues. Looked up from germline, CDR1 is SEHNR and CDR2 is FQNEAQ (reference sequence). Trimming at V came to 1 base and at J to 9 bases, leaving 9 bases not matched to a gene.